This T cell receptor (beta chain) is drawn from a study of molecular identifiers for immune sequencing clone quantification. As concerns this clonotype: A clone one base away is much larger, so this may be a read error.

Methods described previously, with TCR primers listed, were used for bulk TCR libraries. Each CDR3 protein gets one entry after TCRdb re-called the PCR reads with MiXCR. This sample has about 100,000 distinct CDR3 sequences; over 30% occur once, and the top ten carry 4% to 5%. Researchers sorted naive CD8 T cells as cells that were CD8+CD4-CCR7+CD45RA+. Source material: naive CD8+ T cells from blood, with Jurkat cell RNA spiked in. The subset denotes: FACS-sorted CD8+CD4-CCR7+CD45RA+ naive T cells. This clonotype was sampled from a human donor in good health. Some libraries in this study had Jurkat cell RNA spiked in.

The CDR3 DNA reads as TGTGCCAGCAGTTTGATTGGGGGGCGCCAAGAGACCCAGTACTTC. The encoded protein is CASSLIGGRQETQYF. The chain carries TRBV28 and TRBJ2-5; D tentatively fits TRBD1 or TRBD2 (6 bases each). This CDR3 has 15 residues. Germline V CDR1 and CDR2: MDHEN, SYDVKM. V lost 3 bases to trimming and J lost 1 base, with 12 bases between them.